Following are 28 T cell receptor beta chains from one sample sequenced in a study of T cells in Graves' hyperthyroidism and ophthalmopathy. Authors of the study amplified TCR beta CDR3 regions from RNA transcripts. The HTBI primer set served for first-round RT-PCR of the TCR CDR3. TCRdb re-called the multiplex PCR reads with MiXCR, one entry per CDR3 protein. The sample contains 550,000 to 700,000 distinct CDR3 sequences, under 60% of which appear only once. Sequencing was performed on peripheral blood or thyroid tissue (not recorded which). The origin of the receptors is an adult woman with Graves' disease, either hyperthyroidism or ophthalmopathy (not recorded which).

This chain links TRBV15 with TRBJ2-7; D tentatively reads TRBD1 or TRBD2 (5 bases each). Trimming left V 9 bases short and J 2 bases short, with 11 bases between. The CDR3 contains 12 residues. The germline V gene has CDR1 LNHNV and CDR2 YYDKDF (reference sequence). The CDR3 DNA is TGTGCCACGGGACGCGGACCCTACGAGCAGTACTTC. Its protein is CATGRGPYEQYF.

As regards this clonotype: At one end, the junction sequence differs from germline, possibly due to a read error. This rearrangement joins TRBV10-3 to TRBJ1-2; D unresolved. CDR1 ENHRY and CDR2 SYGVKD come from the germline V gene. This CDR3 has 14 amino acids. Here the CDR3 DNA reads TGTGCCATCGGTGAGGCCCCCGCGGACTATGGCTACACCTTC. Its translation is CAIGEAPADYGYTF.

The chain recombines TRBV2 with TRBJ2-5, with 8 bases aligning to TRBD1. Germline V lookup: CDR1 SNHLY, CDR2 FYNNEI. This CDR3 comprises 15 residues. Trimming took 6 bases from V and 4 from J; bases not matched to a gene: 10. The CDR3 DNA reads as TGTGCCAGCAGACAAGGAACAGGGGGGTCAGAGACCCAGTACTTC. Translating it yields CASRQGTGGSETQYF.

The chain is built from TRBV2 and TRBJ1-2, with D possibly TRBD1 on 6 matching bases. V shed 6 bases and J shed 7 bases, with 18 bases lying between them. Germline V lookup: CDR1 SNHLY, CDR2 FYNNEI. The CDR3 contains 14 residues. CDR3 region: CASSQNWGQGGYTF. CDR3 DNA: TGTGCCAGCAGCCAAAATTGGGGGCAAGGTGGCTACACCTTC.

The V call is TRBV11-2, the J call TRBJ1-1; a possible D gene is TRBD1 (5 bases). V was trimmed by 5 bases and J by 7 bases, leaving 11 bases between them. Germline CDR1 SGHAT, CDR2 FQNNGV. The CDR3 length is 12 residues. The CDR3 spells CASSPGPNEAFF. The CDR3 DNA is TGTGCCAGCAGCCCGGGGCCTAATGAAGCTTTCTTT.

This clonotype was seen repeatedly, ten times or more. The chain uses TRBV2 and TRBJ1-5; D is undetermined. The ends were cut back, 4 bases at V and 7 bases at J, with 17 bases in the middle. This CDR3 spans 15 amino acids. The germline CDR1 and CDR2 sequences are SNHLY and FYNNEI. DNA of the CDR3: TGTGCCAGCAGTGTGGAGGCAGCAGCAGACCAGCCCCAGCATTTT. This sequence encodes CASSVEAAADQPQHF.

J is TRBJ2-3 and V is TRBV15, with 10 bases that match TRBD1. J lost 2 bases, V lost 0 bases, and 5 bases had no gene match. Germline lookup yields CDR1 LNHNV and CDR2 YYDKDF (reference sequence). This CDR3 region has 17 residues. The CDR3 bases are TGTGCCACCAGCAGAGATGGAGGGACAGGGGACACAGATACGCAGTATTTT. This translates into CATSRDGGTGDTDTQYF. The complete variable domain, with remaining parts taken from reference TRBV15 and TRBJ2-3, reads DAMVIQNPRYQVTQFGKPVTLSCSQTLNHNVMYWYQQKSSQAPKLLFHYYDKDFNNEADTPDNFQSRRPNTSFCFLDIRSPGLGDTAMYLCATSRDGGTGDTDTQYFGPGTRLTVL.

The CDR3 DNA follows: TGTGCCGACGGGGTAGGAGAGACCCAGTACTTC. This codes for CADGVGETQYF. The gene calls are TRBV2 and TRBJ2-5, with D tentatively TRBD2 (5 bases). Germline CDR1 reads SNHLY; CDR2 reads FYNNEI. This CDR3 contains 11 residues. Trimming cost V 11 bases and J 4 bases, with 11 bases left between them.

The J gene is TRBJ2-5, the V gene TRBV7-8, with a weak D call TRBD1 (5 bases). The CDR3 length is 15 residues. Trimming stripped 2 bases from V and 7 bases from J, with 17 bases between. Germline CDR1 and CDR2: SGHVS and FQNEAQ. The CDR3 region is CASSLTQGRLSTQYF. The CDR3 DNA is TGTGCCAGCAGCTTAACGCAGGGAAGGCTTTCGACCCAGTACTTC.

This clonotype was observed a handful of times. The rearrangement links TRBV2 to TRBJ1-5; D possibly corresponds to TRBD1 (5 bases). In germline, CDR1 is SNHLY, CDR2 FYNNEI. There are 16 residues in the CDR3. Trimming took 4 bases from V and 2 from J, leaving 15 bases between them. CDR3 nucleotide sequence: TGTGCCAGCAGTGGTGGGACCCAAGGAGGCAATCAGCCCCAGCATTTT. It is translated as CASSGGTQGGNQPQHF.

This clonotype has just one count. The chain recombines TRBV12-3 or TRBV12-4 with TRBJ2-5; 9 bases fit TRBD1. Trimming took 10 bases from V and 9 from J; bases not matched to a gene: 12. This CDR3 is built from 13 residues. CDR3 region: CATLEGQGQPQYF. DNA for the CDR3: TGTGCCACTCTGGAGGGACAGGGTCAGCCCCAGTACTTC.

This clonotype occurred many times. The chain uses TRBV7-9 and TRBJ1-3; D gene unclear. Germline CDR1 and CDR2: SEHNR and FQNEAQ (reference sequence). The CDR3 sequence is 14 residues long. Trimming pared 2 bases from V and 3 bases from J, leaving 8 bases between. The CDR3, as DNA: TGTGCCAGCAGCTTAACCTCCGGTGGAAACACCATATATTTT. Translated: CASSLTSGGNTIYF. The whole variable domain, remainder taken from reference TRBV7-9 and TRBJ1-3, is DTGVSQNPRHKITKRGQNVTFRCDPISEHNRLYWYRQTLGQGPEFLTYFQNEAQLEKSRLLSDRFSAERPKGSFSTLEIQRTEQGDSAMYLCASSLTSGGNTIYFGEGSWLTVV.

The chain uses TRBV20-1 and TRBJ2-7; TRBD2 aligns across 14 bases. V lost 1 base and J lost 2; bases outside the gene matches: 4. CDR1 and CDR2 (germline): DFQATT, SNEGSKA (reference sequence). The CDR3 contains 16 residues. The CDR3 bases are TGCAGTGCTAGAGGGACTAGCGGGGGGCCGGCCTACGAGCAGTACTTC. Protein: CSARGTSGGPAYEQYF.

This clonotype was counted ten times or more. The chain combines TRBV9 with TRBJ1-2, with D unresolved. CDR1 is SGDLS, CDR2 YYNGEE, per germline. Trimming took 1 base from V and 0 from J, leaving 4 bases between them. The CDR3 consists of 13 residues. The CDR3 spells CASSVRSNYGYTF. The DNA of the CDR3 is TGTGCCAGCAGCGTAAGATCTAACTATGGCTACACCTTC.

The chain has TRBV7-3 and TRBJ2-5; TRBD1 might be the D (6 bases). The CDR3 loop spans 13 amino acids. Between the trimmed V and J ends, which lost 3 bases and 7 bases, there was a span of 12 bases. CDR1 SGHTA and CDR2 FQGTGA come from the germline V gene. This CDR3 is CASSLYLRGTQYF. CDR3 nucleotides: TGTGCCAGCAGCTTGTACCTCAGGGGGACCCAGTACTTC.

This sequence joins TRBV11-2 and TRBJ1-5; no definite D call. CDR1 is SGHAT, CDR2 FQNNGV, per germline. V was shortened by 1 base and J by 3 bases, with 10 bases between the two germline ends. CDR3 size: 15 residues. This chain's CDR3 is CASSLAPGPNQPQHF. CDR3 nucleotides: TGTGCCAGCAGCTTAGCGCCGGGCCCCAATCAGCCCCAGCATTTT.

In this sample, this clonotype turned up many times. V usage is TRBV12-3 or TRBV12-4 and J usage is TRBJ1-6, with D possibly being TRBD1 (5 bases). V was cut by 6 bases and J by 9 bases, with 15 bases left in between. The CDR3 is 14 residues long. The CDR3 bases are TGTGCCAGCAGGGAAGTGGTGAGGGGTTCACCCCTCCACTTT. Amino acids: CASREVVRGSPLHF.

V usage is TRBV6-1 and J usage is TRBJ2-2; D is unclear. The V gene's germline CDR1 is MNHNS and CDR2 SASEGT. This CDR3 is built from 11 residues. V lost 1 base and J lost 7, with 1 base in between. CDR3 nucleotide sequence: TGTGCCAGCAGTGAAGACGGGGAGCTGTTTTTT. This translates into CASSEDGELFF.

The chain is built from TRBV7-2 and TRBJ1-5, with D unresolved. With 5 bases removed from V and 3 bases from J, the gap between germline ends came to 14 bases. Germline loops: CDR1 SGHTA, CDR2 FQGNSA. CDR3 size: 15 residues. The CDR3 protein is CASSQGSGFNQPQHF. CDR3 in DNA: TGTGCCAGCAGCCAAGGGTCCGGATTCAATCAGCCCCAGCATTTT.

The chain is built from TRBV5-4 and TRBJ1-6; D is ambiguous. V shed 5 bases and J shed 7 bases, with 7 bases lying between them. The CDR3 contains 12 residues. Germline CDR1 and CDR2: SGHNT and YYREEE (reference sequence). In nucleotides, the CDR3 is TGTGCCAGCAGGGGCAACAATTCACCCCTCCACTTT. Translation gives CASRGNNSPLHF.

This clonotype was observed at least ten times. The chain links TRBV5-1 to TRBJ2-7, with D possibly being TRBD2 (6 bases). CDR3 size: 14 residues. Germline V gene sequence: CDR1 SGHRS, CDR2 YFSETQ. V was trimmed by 5 bases and J by 5 bases, leaving 17 bases between them. The CDR3 DNA follows: TGCGCCAGCAGTAGGGACGGCGGAGGGGACGAGCAGTACTTC. It encodes CASSRDGGGDEQYF.

The table lists this clonotype with a few counts. This rearrangement joins TRBV6-1 to TRBJ2-5; TRBD1 is a possible D gene (5 bases). The germline V gene has CDR1 MNHNS and CDR2 SASEGT. The V end was cut by 7 bases, the J end by 5 bases, with 23 bases between. This CDR3 is built from 16 residues. The CDR3: CASNGESAGSWETQYF. The DNA of the CDR3 is TGTGCCAGCAATGGAGAGTCGGCAGGGTCTTGGGAGACCCAGTACTTC.

This clonotype was seen only a few times. V usage is TRBV6-1 and J usage is TRBJ1-2, with D maybe TRBD1 (6 bases). Germline CDR1 is MNHNS and CDR2 is SASEGT. The CDR3 is made up of 16 amino acids. V dropped 1 base and J dropped 4 bases, with 16 bases sitting between them. The CDR3 sequence: CASSEELGTGSYGYTF. CDR3 DNA sequence: TGTGCCAGCAGTGAAGAGTTGGGCACAGGGAGCTATGGCTACACCTTC.

This clonotype was seen many times. The V call is TRBV6-1, the J call TRBJ1-4; 7 nucleotides agree with TRBD1. Germline V gives CDR1 MNHNS, CDR2 SASEGT. Trimming removed 3 bases from V and 3 bases from J; junction bases left unmatched: 4. The CDR3 has 15 residues. CDR3 DNA sequence: TGTGCCAGCAGTGAGATCGACAGGGCTAATGAAAAACTGTTTTTT. It codes for CASSEIDRANEKLFF.

The chain has TRBV7-2 and TRBJ2-5; TRBD2 matches 8 bases. Germline V gene sequence: CDR1 SGHTA, CDR2 FQGNSA. The CDR3 extends over 15 amino acids. With 5 bases clipped from V and 5 bases from J, the junction kept 10 bases outside the gene matches. CDR3 residues: CASSQSGRARETQYF. Written as DNA, the CDR3 is TGTGCCAGCAGCCAGAGCGGGAGAGCTCGGGAGACCCAGTACTTC.

The rearrangement joins TRBV2 to TRBJ1-1, with 11 bases matching TRBD1. Unmatched junction bases numbered 11, after V lost 5 bases and J lost 9 bases. The CDR3 is 15 residues long. CDR1 is SNHLY, CDR2 FYNNEI, per germline. The CDR3 loop is CASSRTGGFGVKAFF. CDR3 sequence (DNA): TGTGCCAGCAGTCGGACAGGGGGCTTCGGTGTGAAAGCTTTCTTT.

This clonotype was seen once. Since the CDR3 does not end with the conserved phenylalanine or tryptophan, this likely comes from a read error. The DNA is omitted, as the CDR3 cannot be located on it reliably, and the CDR3 follows TCRdb's listing. The chain carries TRBV20-1 and TRBJ1-1; the D call of TRBD1 is as the table states it, not checked on the DNA. Germline-derived CDR1 and CDR2 are DFQATT and SNEGSKA (reference sequence). The CDR3 spans 14 residues, counting both ends. The CDR3 is CSAVRGRGDTEAFL.

CDR3 DNA: TGTGCCAGCAGCACCTGGACAGAGCCCCAGCATTTT. Its protein product is CASSTWTEPQHF. The chain employs TRBV9 and TRBJ1-5; possible D gene TRBD1, 6 bases. This CDR3 is 12 amino acids long. V dropped 4 bases and J dropped 8 bases, with 10 bases sitting between them. The germline V gene encodes CDR1 SGDLS and CDR2 YYNGEE.